A single sample is the source of the 15 T cell receptor beta chains below, sequenced in a study of blood T cell repertoires in COVID-19. Data came from immunoSEQ multiplex PCR; TCRdb stores just in-frame clones and leaves some out. The sample carries some 150,000 clones, about four fifths recorded once. Sequences were obtained from peripheral blood. These receptors were collected from a human donor in a cohort sampled during active COVID-19.

This chain uses TRBV12-3 or TRBV12-4 with TRBJ2-5; D is unresolved. V lost 4 bases to trimming and J lost 3 bases, with 6 bases between them. The CDR3 consists of 12 residues. The CDR3 nucleotides are TGTGCCAGCAGTTCAGTCGAAGAGACCCAGTACTTC. Its translation: CASSSVEETQYF.

This clone turned up a few times. The gene calls are TRBV20-1 and TRBJ1-2; unclear D gene. The V gene lost 3 bases and the J gene lost 8 bases, with 13 bases spanning the gap. Germline CDR1 DFQATT, CDR2 SNEGSKA (reference sequence). This CDR3 has 12 amino acids. In nucleotides, the CDR3 is TGCAGTGCTAGTGATCGCGGTTGGGGCTACACCTTC. Its translation: CSASDRGWGYTF.

J is TRBJ2-5 and V is TRBV3-1 (or the pseudogene TRBV3-2), with 12 bases aligning to TRBD2. The CDR3 sequence is 16 residues long. V shed 6 bases and J 3 bases; nucleotides not matched to a gene: 8. CDR1 and CDR2 (germline): LGHDT, YNNKEL (reference sequence). The CDR3 coding sequence is TGTGCCAGCAGTCAGACTAGCGGGGGAGGAGAAGAGACCCAGTACTTC. The encoded protein is CASSQTSGGGEETQYF.

V gene TRBV11-1 combines with J gene TRBJ2-7, with D uncertain. Trimming shortened V by 5 bases and J by 2 bases, and 10 bases separated the two germline ends. The CDR3 has 13 amino acids. The germline V gene encodes CDR1 SGHAT and CDR2 FQDESV (reference sequence). CDR3 sequence reads: CASSRSSTYEQYF. Written as DNA, the CDR3 is TGTGCCAGCAGCCGCTCGTCTACCTACGAGCAGTACTTC.

V usage is TRBV21-1 and J usage is TRBJ1-2. TRBV21-1 is listed as a pseudogene. This CDR3 has 12 amino acids. The CDR3 sequence: CASSKRGDGYTF. In DNA, the CDR3 is TGTGCCAGCAGCAAGCGGGGAGATGGCTACACCTTC.

The genes are TRBV9 and TRBJ1-6; D call uncertain. Germline CDR1 and CDR2: SGDLS and YYNGEE. V gave up 3 bases and J gave up 5 bases, with 15 bases separating them. This CDR3 is built from 16 residues. The CDR3 bases are TGTGCCAGCAGCGAGGCCCCTAGAGTTGATAATTCACCCCTCCACTTT. It encodes CASSEAPRVDNSPLHF.

This clone was seen only once. The DNA of the CDR3 is TGTGCCAGTTTCGACAGGGACAGGGAGACCCAGTACTTC. It encodes CASFDRDRETQYF. This chain uses TRBV19 with TRBJ2-5; 8 bases line up with TRBD1. Germline CDR1 is LNHDA and CDR2 is SQIVND (reference sequence). The CDR3 is made up of 13 amino acids. Unmatched junction bases numbered 7, after V lost 8 bases and J lost 5 bases.

J is TRBJ2-3 and V is TRBV29-1, with 12 bases aligning to TRBD2. V was clipped by 2 bases and J by 5 bases; unmatched bases: 8. The CDR3 loop spans 16 amino acids. Germline CDR1 and CDR2: SQVTM and ANQGSEA. CDR3 residues: CSVEMASGGAGDTQYF. CDR3 nucleotides: TGCAGCGTTGAAATGGCTAGCGGGGGGGCCGGAGATACGCAGTATTTT.

The CDR3 loop is CASSLRGTGYPTQPQHF. The CDR3 coding sequence is TGTGCCAGCAGTTTACGAGGGACAGGGTATCCAACTCAGCCCCAGCATTTT. The rearrangement uses TRBV27 and TRBJ1-5; 9 bases are a match to TRBD1. CDR1 is MNHEY and CDR2 is SMNVEV in the germline V gene (reference sequence). The J segment lost 6 bases and the V segment lost 2 bases, leaving 11 bases of the junction unmatched. The CDR3 runs to 17 residues.

The chain couples TRBV12-5 to TRBJ2-5; possibly TRBD2 for D (5 bases). V lost 6 bases and J lost 9, with 17 bases in between. CDR1 is LGHNT and CDR2 is FRNRAP in the germline V gene. The CDR3 loop spans 13 amino acids. This CDR3 reads CASGRDADGAQYF. The CDR3 nucleotides are TGTGCTAGTGGCCGTGACGCCGACGGGGCCCAGTACTTC.

The rearrangement joins TRBV6-2 or TRBV6-3 to TRBJ2-7; tentative D call: TRBD1 (6 bases). The CDR3 runs 14 residues. The V gene lost 2 bases and the J gene lost 7 bases, with 15 bases spanning the gap. Looked up from germline, CDR1 is MNHEY and CDR2 is SVGEGT. CDR3 in amino acids: CASSYAAGVGEQYF. The CDR3 DNA is TGTGCCAGCAGTTACGCGGCAGGGGTGGGTGAGCAGTACTTC.

V and J are TRBV4-3 and TRBJ1-5, with D uncertain. The length of the CDR3 is 14 residues. Germline CDR1 and CDR2: LGHNA and YSLEER. The V gene lost 0 bases and the J gene lost 6 bases, with 9 bases spanning the gap. CDR3 DNA: TGCGCCAGCAGCCAAGAGGGAGAGGGTCAGCCCCAGCATTTT. Residues: CASSQEGEGQPQHF.

This chain links TRBV19 with TRBJ2-7; 9 nucleotides match TRBD1. After removal of 5 bases from V and 4 bases from J, the junction contained 12 bases not matched to a gene. The CDR3 has 16 amino acids. From germline, CDR1 is LNHDA and CDR2 SQIVND (reference sequence). CDR3 sequence (DNA): TGTGCCAGTAGTGGACCGCCCGGGACAGGGAGTTACGAGCAGTACTTC. Its translation: CASSGPPGTGSYEQYF.

The rearrangement uses TRBV7-2 and TRBJ1-4; D is undetermined. Germline CDR1 reads SGHTA; CDR2 reads FQGNSA. Trimming stripped 1 base from V and 5 bases from J, with 8 bases between. The CDR3 runs 14 residues. The CDR3 nucleotides read TGTGCCAGCAGCTTAGAGGCGGGGAATGAAAAACTGTTTTTT. It specifies CASSLEAGNEKLFF.

The rearrangement uses TRBV24-1 and TRBJ2-5, with TRBD2 identical over 7 bases. The CDR3 is 16 amino acids. Germline V gene lookup returns CDR1 KGHDR and CDR2 SFDVKD. The V and J ends lost 2 bases and 5 bases, in that order; junction bases with no gene match: 10. The CDR3 bases are TGTGCCACCAGTGATTACCCCAGGCAGGGAGGGGAGACCCAGTACTTC. Protein: CATSDYPRQGGETQYF.